Below, 7 T cell receptor beta chains from the same sample are listed, as sequenced in a study of beta chain features in type 1 diabetes. Study observations and caveats: Significant though moderate, a shortening of TCRB CDR3s appeared in all four CD4+ subsets of Type 1 diabetes patients.

Reverse transcribing all isolated RNA meant expressed TCRB transcripts were sequenced. This table comes from immunoSEQ multiplex PCR, and its TCRdb copy is limited to in-frame clones, with some not included. The sample includes a few hundred thousand clones, 15% to 20% seen only once; the top ten take about 0.08%. Their specific antigens are unknown. Input material: naive CD4+ T cells from blood. The receptors originated from a man aged 30-40 years with type 1 diabetes.

The CDR3: CASLQQASNYGYTF. Here the CDR3 DNA reads TGTGCCAGCCTACAACAGGCCTCTAACTATGGCTACACCTTC. The V gene is TRBV28, the J gene TRBJ1-2, with D maybe TRBD1 (5 bases). V dropped 8 bases and J dropped 0 bases, with 13 bases sitting between them. Germline lookup yields CDR1 MDHEN and CDR2 SYDVKM. CDR3 length equals 14 residues.

This clone was seen a few times. The V gene is TRBV29-1, the J gene TRBJ2-1; maybe TRBD1 (5 bases). This CDR3 has 14 residues. From germline, CDR1 is SQVTM and CDR2 ANQGSEA. Trimming removed 6 bases at V and 4 bases at J, with 16 bases between. The DNA of the CDR3 is TGCAGCGTCCCAGGGTTCCAGACATACAATGAGCAGTTCTTC. As protein: CSVPGFQTYNEQFF.

The CDR3 DNA reads TGTGCCAGCAGCTTAGTTAGGGCCCTGGGCACAGATACGCAGTATTTT. Translation gives CASSLVRALGTDTQYF. V gene TRBV7-2 combines with J gene TRBJ2-3; the D is unclear. Germline V gene data show CDR1 as SGHTA and CDR2 as FQGNSA. This CDR3 contains 16 residues. Trimming removed 1 base from V and 1 base from J, with 12 bases in between.

This clone was picked up a small number of times. The rearrangement links TRBV28 to TRBJ2-3; the match to TRBD2 covers 13 bases. V was pared by 4 bases and J by 6 bases, with 13 bases of the junction left unmatched. CDR1 and CDR2 from the germline V gene are MDHEN and SYDVKM. The CDR3 covers 18 residues. The CDR3 sequence is CASSSPRGLAGARDTQYF. The DNA for the CDR3 is TGTGCCAGCAGTTCACCCCGTGGACTAGCGGGAGCAAGGGATACGCAGTATTTT.

This clone was seen a few times. This rearrangement joins TRBV7-2 to TRBJ1-5, with D hard to call. Trimming cost V 3 bases and J 3 bases, with 3 bases left between them. The germline V gene encodes CDR1 SGHTA and CDR2 FQGNSA. The CDR3 length is 12 residues. DNA for the CDR3: TGTGCCAGCAGCTTGTACAATCAGCCCCAGCATTTT. Translation gives CASSLYNQPQHF.

This clone came up a few times. The chain is built from TRBV7-8 and TRBJ2-7, with 7 bases fitting TRBD1. Germline assignment: CDR1 SGHVS and CDR2 FQNEAQ. CDR3 size: 16 residues. Losses at the gene ends were 4 bases for V and 3 bases for J; bases not matched to a gene: 12. CDR3 residues: CASSWGNTGESYEQYF. As DNA, the CDR3 is TGTGCCAGCAGCTGGGGGAATACAGGGGAGAGCTACGAGCAGTACTTC.

In nucleotides, the CDR3 is TGCGCCAGCAGCCAAGATTCGTCGGGTGGCGAGCAGTACTTC. Its protein product is CASSQDSSGGEQYF. The chain combines TRBV4-1 with TRBJ2-7; D uncertain. This CDR3 contains 14 residues. Deletions cut 0 bases from V and 6 bases from J, with 12 bases between. Germline assignment: CDR1 MGHRA and CDR2 YSYEKL.